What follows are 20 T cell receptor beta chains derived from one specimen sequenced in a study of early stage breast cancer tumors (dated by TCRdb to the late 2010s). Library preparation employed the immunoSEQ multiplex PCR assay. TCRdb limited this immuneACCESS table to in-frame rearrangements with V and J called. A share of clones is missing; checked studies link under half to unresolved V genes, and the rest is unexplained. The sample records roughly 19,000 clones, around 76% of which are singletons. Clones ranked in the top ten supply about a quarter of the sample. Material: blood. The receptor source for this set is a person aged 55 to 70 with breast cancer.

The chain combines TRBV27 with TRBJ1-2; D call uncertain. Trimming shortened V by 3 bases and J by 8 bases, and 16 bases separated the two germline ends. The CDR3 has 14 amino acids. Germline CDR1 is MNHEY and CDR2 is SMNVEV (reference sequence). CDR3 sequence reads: CASSFSGGMEGYTF. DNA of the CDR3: TGTGCCAGCAGTTTTTCGGGCGGGATGGAGGGCTACACCTTC.

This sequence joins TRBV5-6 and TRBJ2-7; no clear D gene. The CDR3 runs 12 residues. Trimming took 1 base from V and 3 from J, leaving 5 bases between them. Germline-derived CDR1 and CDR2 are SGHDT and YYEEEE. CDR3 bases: TGTGCCAGCAGCTTGAATCGCTACGAGCAGTACTTC. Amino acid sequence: CASSLNRYEQYF.

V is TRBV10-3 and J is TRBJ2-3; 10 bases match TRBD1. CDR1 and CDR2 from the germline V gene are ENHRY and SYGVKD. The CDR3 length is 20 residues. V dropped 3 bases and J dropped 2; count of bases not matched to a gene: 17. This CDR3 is CAISDPSLRTGTGATDTQYF. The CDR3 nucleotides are TGTGCCATCAGTGACCCATCTCTTCGAACCGGGACAGGGGCCACAGATACGCAGTATTTT.

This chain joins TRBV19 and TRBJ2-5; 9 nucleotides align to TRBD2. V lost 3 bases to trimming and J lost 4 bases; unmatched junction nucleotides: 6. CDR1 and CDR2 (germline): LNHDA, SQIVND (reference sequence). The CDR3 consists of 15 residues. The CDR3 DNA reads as TGTGCCAGTAGTATGGCGGGAGGGCCTCGAGAGACCCAGTACTTC. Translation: CASSMAGGPRETQYF.

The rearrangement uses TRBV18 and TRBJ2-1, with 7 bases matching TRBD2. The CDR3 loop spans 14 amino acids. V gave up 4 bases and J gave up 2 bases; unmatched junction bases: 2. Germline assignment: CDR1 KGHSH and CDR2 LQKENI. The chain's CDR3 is CASSRGGAYNEQFF. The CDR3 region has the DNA TGTGCCAGCTCACGGGGGGGAGCCTACAATGAGCAGTTCTTC.

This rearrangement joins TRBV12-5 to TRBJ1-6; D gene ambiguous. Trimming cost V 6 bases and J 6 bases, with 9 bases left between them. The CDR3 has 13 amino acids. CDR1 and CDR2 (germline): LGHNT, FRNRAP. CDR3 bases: TGTGCTAGTGGCCCCGCGTTTAATTCACCCCTCCACTTT. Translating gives CASGPAFNSPLHF.

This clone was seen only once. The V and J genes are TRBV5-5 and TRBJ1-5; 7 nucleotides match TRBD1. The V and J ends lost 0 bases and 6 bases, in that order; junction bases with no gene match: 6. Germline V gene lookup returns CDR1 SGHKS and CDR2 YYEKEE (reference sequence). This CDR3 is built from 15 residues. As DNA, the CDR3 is TGTGCCAGCAGCTTGGAGGGGGCAGGGGGTCAGCCCCAGCATTTT. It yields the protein CASSLEGAGGQPQHF.

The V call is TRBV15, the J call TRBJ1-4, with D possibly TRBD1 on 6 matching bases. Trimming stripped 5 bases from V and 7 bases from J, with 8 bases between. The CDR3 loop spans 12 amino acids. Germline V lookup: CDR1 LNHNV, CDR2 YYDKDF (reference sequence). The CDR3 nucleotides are TGTGCCACCAGCCAGGGGTTTGAAAAACTGTTTTTT. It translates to CATSQGFEKLFF.

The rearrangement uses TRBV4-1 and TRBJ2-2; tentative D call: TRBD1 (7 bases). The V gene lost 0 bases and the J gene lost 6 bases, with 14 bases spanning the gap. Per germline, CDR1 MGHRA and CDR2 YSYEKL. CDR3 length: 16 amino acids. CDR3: CASSQESGGWPGELFF. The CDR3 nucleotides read TGCGCCAGCAGCCAAGAGTCAGGGGGGTGGCCCGGGGAGCTGTTTTTT.

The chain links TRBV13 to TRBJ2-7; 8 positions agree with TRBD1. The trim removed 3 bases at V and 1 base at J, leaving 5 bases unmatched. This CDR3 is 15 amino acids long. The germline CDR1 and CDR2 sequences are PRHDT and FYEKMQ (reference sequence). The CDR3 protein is CASSFQGQASYEQYF. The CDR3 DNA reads TGTGCCAGCAGCTTTCAGGGACAGGCTTCCTACGAGCAGTACTTC.

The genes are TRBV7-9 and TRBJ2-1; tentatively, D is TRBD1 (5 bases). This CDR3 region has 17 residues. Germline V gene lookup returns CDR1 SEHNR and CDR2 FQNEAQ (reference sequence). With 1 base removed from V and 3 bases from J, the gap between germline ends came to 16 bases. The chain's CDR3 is CASSLGPQVTGYNEQFF. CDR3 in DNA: TGTGCCAGCAGCTTAGGGCCACAGGTGACCGGCTACAATGAGCAGTTCTTC.

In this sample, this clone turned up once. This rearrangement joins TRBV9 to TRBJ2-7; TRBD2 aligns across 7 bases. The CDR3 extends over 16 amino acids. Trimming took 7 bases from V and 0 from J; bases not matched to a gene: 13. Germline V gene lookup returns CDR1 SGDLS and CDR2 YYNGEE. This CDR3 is CASSIGAGALSYEQYF. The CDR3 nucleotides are TGTGCCAGCTCAATAGGGGCGGGAGCTCTCTCCTACGAGCAGTACTTC.

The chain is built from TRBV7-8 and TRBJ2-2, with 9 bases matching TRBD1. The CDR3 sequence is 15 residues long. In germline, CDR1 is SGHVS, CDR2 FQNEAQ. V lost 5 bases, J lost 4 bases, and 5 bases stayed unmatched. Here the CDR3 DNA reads TGTGCCAGCAGCCTGACAGGGGGTGGCACCGGGGAGCTGTTTTTT. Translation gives CASSLTGGGTGELFF. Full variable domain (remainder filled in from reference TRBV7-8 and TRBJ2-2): GAGVSQSPRYKVAKRGQDVALRCDPISGHVSLFWYQQALGQGPEFLTYFQNEAQLDKSGLPSDRFFAERPEGSVSTLKIQRTQQEDSAVYLCASSLTGGGTGELFFGEGSRLTVL.

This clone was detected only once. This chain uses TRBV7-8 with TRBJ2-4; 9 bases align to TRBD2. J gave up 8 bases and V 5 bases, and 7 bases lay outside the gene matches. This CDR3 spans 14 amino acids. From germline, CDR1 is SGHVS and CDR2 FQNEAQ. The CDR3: CASSTSGGWDIQYF. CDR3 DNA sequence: TGTGCCAGCAGCACAAGCGGGGGGTGGGACATTCAGTACTTC.

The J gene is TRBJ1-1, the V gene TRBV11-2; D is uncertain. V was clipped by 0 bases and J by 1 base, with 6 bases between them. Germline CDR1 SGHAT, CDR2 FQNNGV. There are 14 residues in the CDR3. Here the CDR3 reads CASSLETANTEAFF. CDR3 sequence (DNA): TGTGCCAGCAGCTTAGAAACAGCGAACACTGAAGCTTTCTTT. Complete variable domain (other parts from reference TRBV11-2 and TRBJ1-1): EAGVAQSPRYKIIEKRQSVAFWCNPISGHATLYWYQQILGQGPKLLIQFQNNGVVDDSQLPKDRFSAERLKGVDSTLKIQPAKLEDSAVYLCASSLETANTEAFFGQGTRLTVV.

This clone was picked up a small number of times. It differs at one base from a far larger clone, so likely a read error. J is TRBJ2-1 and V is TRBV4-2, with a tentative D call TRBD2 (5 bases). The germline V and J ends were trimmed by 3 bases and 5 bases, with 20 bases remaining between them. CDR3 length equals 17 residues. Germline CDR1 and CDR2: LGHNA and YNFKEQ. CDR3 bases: TGTGCCAGCAGCCAGGCAGTTGTAGGGAGTCCCCACAATGAGCAGTTCTTC. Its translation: CASSQAVVGSPHNEQFF.

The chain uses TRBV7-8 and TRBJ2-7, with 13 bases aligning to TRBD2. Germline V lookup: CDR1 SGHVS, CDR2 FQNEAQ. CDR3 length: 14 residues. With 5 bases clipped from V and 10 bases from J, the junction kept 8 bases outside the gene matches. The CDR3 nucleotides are TGTGCCAGCAGCCCCCGACTAGCGGGAGGCCCCCAGTACTTC. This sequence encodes CASSPRLAGGPQYF.

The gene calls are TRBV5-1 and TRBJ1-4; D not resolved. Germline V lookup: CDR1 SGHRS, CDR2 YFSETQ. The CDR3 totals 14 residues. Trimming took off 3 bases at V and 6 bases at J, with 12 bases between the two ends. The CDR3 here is CASSSAGRDEKLFF. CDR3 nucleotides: TGCGCCAGCAGCTCGGCCGGCCGGGATGAAAAACTGTTTTTT.

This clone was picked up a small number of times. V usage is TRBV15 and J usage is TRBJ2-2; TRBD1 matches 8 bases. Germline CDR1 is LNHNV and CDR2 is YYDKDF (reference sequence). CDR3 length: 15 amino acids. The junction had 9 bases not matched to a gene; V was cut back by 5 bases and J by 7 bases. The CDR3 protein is CATSVRTGFGGELFF. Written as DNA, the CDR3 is TGTGCCACCAGCGTACGGACAGGGTTTGGCGGGGAGCTGTTTTTT.

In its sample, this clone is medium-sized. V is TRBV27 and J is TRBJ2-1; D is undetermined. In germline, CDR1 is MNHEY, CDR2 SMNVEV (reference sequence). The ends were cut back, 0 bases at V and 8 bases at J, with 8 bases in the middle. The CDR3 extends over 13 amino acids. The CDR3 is CASSLSIVHEQFF. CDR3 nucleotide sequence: TGTGCCAGCAGTTTATCGATAGTCCATGAGCAGTTCTTC.